This TCR beta chain was retrieved from a study of beta chain features in type 1 diabetes. Study in general: Patients and healthy donors were similar in age, gender and cell yields.

Study-level findings and limits: Healthy donors had naive, central memory and Treg TCRB repertoires that appeared less similar than those seen among patients. TCRB CDR3 length was moderately but significantly reduced in all four CD4+ subsets of Type 1 diabetes patients.

One heparinised blood draw, averaging about 120 mL, came from each donor. This clone has more than one count but fewer than ten. Its cognate antigen is unknown. What was sequenced were expressed TCRB transcripts, since all of the isolated RNA had been reverse transcribed. Regulatory, naive and central memory T cell samples averaged approximately 3.8 million reads. Generated by immunoSEQ multiplex PCR, the TCRdb table keeps only in-frame clones and is missing some. Of more than 250,000 clones listed, roughly 20% were seen once; the top ten hold 0.028%. V was clipped by 3 bases and J by 1 base, with 9 bases between them. Germline CDR1 MNHEY, CDR2 SVGAGI. The CDR3 loop spans 15 amino acids.

The origin of this receptor is a woman aged 35 to 49 with type 1 diabetes. The chain combines TRBV6-5 with TRBJ2-2, with D perhaps matching TRBD2 (6 bases). The sequencing input was naive CD4+ T cells from blood. The CDR3 reads CASSYVGGNTGELFF. The DNA for the CDR3 is TGTGCCAGCAGTTATGTCGGGGGGAACACCGGGGAGCTGTTTTTT.